This paragraph covers one T cell receptor (beta chain) sequence. The specificity of this receptor is unknown. Per-base quality was not reported, and no clone a single base away is much larger than it. The sample belongs to a study of T-cell reconstitution after alpha-beta-depleted transplantation in children (dated by TCRdb to the mid-2010s). Context from the whole study: Using TCR repertoire profiling, the study followed T-cell immune reconstitution in a quantitative way in children after TCRalphabeta/CD19-depleted allogeneic hematopoietic cell transplantation.

The method was PCR. The run used an Illumina HiSeq 2500. TCR library preparation used molecular barcoding, with unique molecular identifiers applied to normalize quantification of the TCRbeta repertoire. The public reads were reanalyzed by TCRdb: fastp trimming at Q25, MiXCR alignment, in-frame beta chains only. Each CDR3 protein appears once, grouped with its most common genes and DNA. In this sample the table shows about 540,000 distinct CDR3 sequences, approximately 20% of which occur a single time. Around 3.3% of the sample is in the top ten clones. This TCR was sampled from a human donor who donated a stem cell graft to a child with acute lymphoblastic leukemia. Sequenced material: PBMCs from the stem cell graft donor, taken from the stem cell graft.

CDR3 protein: CASSYSTTGIAYEQYF. The bases read TGTGCCAGCAGTTACTCGACCACAGGGATCGCCTACGAGCAGTACTTC. The receptor chain draws on TRBV6-5 and TRBJ2-7, with TRBD1 perhaps the D gene, on 6 matching bases. The germline V gene encodes CDR1 MNHEY and CDR2 SVGAGI. The V end loses 0 bases and the J end loses 2 bases, and a stretch of 14 bases separates them. The CDR3 sequence holds 16 residues, the cysteine and phenylalanine included. The kept DNA is CDR3 alone, 48 bases in frame from the first base.